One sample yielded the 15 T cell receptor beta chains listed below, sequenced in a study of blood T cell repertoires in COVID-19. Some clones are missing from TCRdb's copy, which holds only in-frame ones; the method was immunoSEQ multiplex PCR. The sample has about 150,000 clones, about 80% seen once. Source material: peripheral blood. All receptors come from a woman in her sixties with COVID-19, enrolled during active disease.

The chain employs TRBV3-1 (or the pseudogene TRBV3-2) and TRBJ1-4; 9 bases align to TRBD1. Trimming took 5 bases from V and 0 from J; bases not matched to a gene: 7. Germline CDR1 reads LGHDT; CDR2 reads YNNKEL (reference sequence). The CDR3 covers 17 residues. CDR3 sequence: CASSERTGESTNEKLFF. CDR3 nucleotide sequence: TGTGCCAGCAGCGAGAGGACAGGGGAATCAACTAATGAAAAACTGTTTTTT.

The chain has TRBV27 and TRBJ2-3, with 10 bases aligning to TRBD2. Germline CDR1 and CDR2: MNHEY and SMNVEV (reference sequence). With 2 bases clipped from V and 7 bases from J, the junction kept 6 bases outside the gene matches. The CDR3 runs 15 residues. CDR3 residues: CASSLRPSGSYTQYF. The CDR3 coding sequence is TGTGCCAGCAGTTTACGTCCTAGCGGGAGTTATACGCAGTATTTT.

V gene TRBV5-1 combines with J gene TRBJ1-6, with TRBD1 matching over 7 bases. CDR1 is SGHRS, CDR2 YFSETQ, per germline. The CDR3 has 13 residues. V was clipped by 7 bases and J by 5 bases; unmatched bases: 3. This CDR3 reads CASGGTDNSPLHF. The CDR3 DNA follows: TGCGCCAGCGGAGGGACAGATAATTCACCCCTCCACTTT.

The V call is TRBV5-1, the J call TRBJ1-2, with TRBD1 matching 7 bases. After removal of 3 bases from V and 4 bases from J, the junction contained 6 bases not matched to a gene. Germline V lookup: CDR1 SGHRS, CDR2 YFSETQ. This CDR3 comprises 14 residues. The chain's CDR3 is CASSSTGAGYGYTF. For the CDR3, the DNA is TGCGCCAGCAGCTCAACAGGGGCTGGCTATGGCTACACCTTC.

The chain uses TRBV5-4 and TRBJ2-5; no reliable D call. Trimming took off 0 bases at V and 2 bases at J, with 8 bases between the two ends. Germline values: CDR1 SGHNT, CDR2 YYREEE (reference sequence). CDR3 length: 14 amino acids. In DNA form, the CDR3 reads TGTGCCAGCAGCTTGGGTAACTTTCAAGAGACCCAGTACTTC. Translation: CASSLGNFQETQYF. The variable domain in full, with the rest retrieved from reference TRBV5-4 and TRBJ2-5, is ETGVTQSPTHLIKTRGQQVTLRCSSQSGHNTVSWYQQALGQGPQFIFQYYREEENGRGNFPPRFSGLQFPNYSSELNVNALELDDSALYLCASSLGNFQETQYFGPGTRLLVL.

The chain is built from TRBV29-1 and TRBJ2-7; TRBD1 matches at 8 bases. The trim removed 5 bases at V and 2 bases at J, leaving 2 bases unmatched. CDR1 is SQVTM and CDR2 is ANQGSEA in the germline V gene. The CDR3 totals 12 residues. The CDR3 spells CSVSQGAYEQYF. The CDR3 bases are TGCAGCGTTTCACAGGGGGCCTACGAGCAGTACTTC.

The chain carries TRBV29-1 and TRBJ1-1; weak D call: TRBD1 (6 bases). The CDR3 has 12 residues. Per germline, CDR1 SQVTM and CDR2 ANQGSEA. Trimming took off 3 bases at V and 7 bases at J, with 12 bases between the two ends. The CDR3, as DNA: TGCAGCGTTGATGGCAGGGGTGGTGAAGCTTTCTTT. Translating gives CSVDGRGGEAFF. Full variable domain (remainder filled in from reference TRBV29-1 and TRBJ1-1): SAVISQKPSRDICQRGTSLTIQCQVDSQVTMMFWYRQQPGQSLTLIATANQGSEATYESGFVIDKFPISRPNLTFSTLTVSNMSPEDSSIYLCSVDGRGGEAFFGQGTRLTVV.

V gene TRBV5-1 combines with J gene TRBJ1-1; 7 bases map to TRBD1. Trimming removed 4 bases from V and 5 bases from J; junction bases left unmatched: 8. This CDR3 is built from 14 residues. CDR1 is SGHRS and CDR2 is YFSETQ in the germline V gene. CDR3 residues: CASSTRQGLTEAFF. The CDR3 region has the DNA TGCGCCAGCAGCACCCGACAGGGATTGACTGAAGCTTTCTTT.

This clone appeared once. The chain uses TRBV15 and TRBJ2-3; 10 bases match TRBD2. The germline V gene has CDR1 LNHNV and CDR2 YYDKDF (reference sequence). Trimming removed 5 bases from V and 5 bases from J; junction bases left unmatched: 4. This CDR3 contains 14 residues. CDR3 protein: CATSPRTSGDTQYF. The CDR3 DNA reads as TGTGCCACCAGCCCAAGGACTAGCGGAGATACGCAGTATTTT.

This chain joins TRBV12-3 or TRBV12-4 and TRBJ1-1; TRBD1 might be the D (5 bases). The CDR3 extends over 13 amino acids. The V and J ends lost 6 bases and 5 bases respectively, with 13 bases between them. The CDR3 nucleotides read TGTGCCAGCAGAATTTCAGGGAGGACTGAAGCTTTCTTT. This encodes CASRISGRTEAFF.

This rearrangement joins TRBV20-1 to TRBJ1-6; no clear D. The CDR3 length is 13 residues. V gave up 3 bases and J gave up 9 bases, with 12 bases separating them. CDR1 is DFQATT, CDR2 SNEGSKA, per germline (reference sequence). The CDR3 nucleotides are TGCAGTGCTAGTACCGAGGGAGGTTCACCCCTCCACTTT. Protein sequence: CSASTEGGSPLHF.

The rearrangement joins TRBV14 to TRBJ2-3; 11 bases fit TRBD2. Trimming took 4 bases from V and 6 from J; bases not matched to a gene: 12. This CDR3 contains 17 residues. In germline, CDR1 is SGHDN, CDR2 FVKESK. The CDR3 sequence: CASSPFVAGGQRDTQYF. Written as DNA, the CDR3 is TGTGCCAGCAGCCCATTCGTAGCGGGGGGGCAGAGGGATACGCAGTATTTT.

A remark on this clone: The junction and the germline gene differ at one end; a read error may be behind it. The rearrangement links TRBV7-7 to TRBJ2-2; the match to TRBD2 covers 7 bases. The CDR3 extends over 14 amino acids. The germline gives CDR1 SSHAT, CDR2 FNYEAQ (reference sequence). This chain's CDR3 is CASSLTGGAGELFF. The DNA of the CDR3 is TGTGCTAGCAGCTTAACTGGGGGGGCCGGGGAGCTGTTTTTT.

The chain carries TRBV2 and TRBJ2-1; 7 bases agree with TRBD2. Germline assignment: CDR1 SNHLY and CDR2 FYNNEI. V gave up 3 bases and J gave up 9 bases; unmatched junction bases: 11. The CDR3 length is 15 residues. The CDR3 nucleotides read TGTGCCAGCAGTGAGGCTCGCGGGAGCGAAAGTGAGCAGTTCTTC. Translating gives CASSEARGSESEQFF.

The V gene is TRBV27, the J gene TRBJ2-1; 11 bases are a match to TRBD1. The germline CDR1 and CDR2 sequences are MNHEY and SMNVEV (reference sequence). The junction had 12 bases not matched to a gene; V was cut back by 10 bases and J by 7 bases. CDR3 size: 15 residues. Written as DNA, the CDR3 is TGTGCCACCAATTCGGGGACAGGGGGTTGGAATGAGCAGTTCTTC. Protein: CATNSGTGGWNEQFF.